This is a list of T cell receptor beta chains from one sample in a study of cytomegalovirus exposure and HLA in healthy donors. TCRdb's copy holds only in-frame clones and misses some; the assay was immunoSEQ multiplex PCR. This table holds some 150,000 clones, about 80% found once. Material for sequencing was PBMCs. All receptors come from a man aged 25-40 years in good health and CMV-seropositive. Each CDR3 is given with its conserved first and last residue. The order of the fields is D gene, V gene, J gene, clone size, CDR3 DNA, CDR3 protein. D genes are given only for firm matches. Only part of the rows carry a size: once, few, many, or a class if the clone is expanded.

D: TRBD1
V: TRBV12-5
J: TRBJ2-7
size: .
DNA: TGTGCTAGTGGTTTGGTCCAGGGGGAGACAAACCGCGAGCAGTACTTC
CDR3: CASGLVQGETNREQYF

D: TRBD2
V: TRBV5-1
J: TRBJ2-1
size: .
DNA: TGCGCCAGCAGCTTGAGTCCTAGCGGGAGGGGTAATGATCAGTTCTTC
CDR3: CASSLSPSGRGNDQFF

D: .
V: TRBV4-1
J: TRBJ1-2
size: few
DNA: TGCGCCAGCAGCCAGAGGACAGTGAACTATGGCTACACCTTC
CDR3: CASSQRTVNYGYTF

D: TRBD2
V: TRBV6-6
J: TRBJ2-7
size: .
DNA: TGTGCCAGCAGACCCCGACTAGCGGGAGACCACGAGCAGTACTTC
CDR3: CASRPRLAGDHEQYF

D: TRBD1
V: TRBV7-9
J: TRBJ1-3
size: .
DNA: TGTGCCAGCAGCCCTAGCGGGGCAGGGGGCTCGGGAAACACCATATATTTT
CDR3: CASSPSGAGGSGNTIYF

D: TRBD2
V: TRBV5-1
J: TRBJ2-3
size: .
DNA: TGCGCCAGCAGCTTGGTACGACTAGCGGGAGACACAGATACGCAGTATTTT
CDR3: CASSLVRLAGDTDTQYF

D: .
V: TRBV7-2
J: TRBJ2-5
size: .
DNA: TGTGCCAGCAGCCACCCCCGGCGTGTAGCGGACCAAGAGACCCAGTACTTC
CDR3: CASSHPRRVADQETQYF

D: .
V: TRBV19
J: TRBJ2-1
size: few
DNA: TGTGCCAGTAGTATGGAGCAGGGCTCCTACAATGAGCAGTTCTTC
CDR3: CASSMEQGSYNEQFF

D: .
V: TRBV9
J: TRBJ1-6
size: .
DNA: TGTGCCAGCAGCGTCGGGCAGGGGAGCTCCTATAATTCACCCCTCCACTTT
CDR3: CASSVGQGSSYNSPLHF

D: .
V: TRBV2
J: TRBJ2-7
size: .
DNA: TGTGCCAGCGGTTCTTGGAGCTACGAGCAGTACTTC
CDR3: CASGSWSYEQYF

D: TRBD2
V: TRBV19
J: TRBJ2-1
size: .
DNA: TGTGCCAGTAGTATAGGCGGGAGGCCCTACAATGAGCAGTTCTTC
CDR3: CASSIGGRPYNEQFF

D: .
V: TRBV4-1
J: TRBJ2-1
size: .
DNA: TGCGCCAGCAGCCAAGAGGGTGCGGGGTACAATGAGCAGTTCTTC
CDR3: CASSQEGAGYNEQFF

D: TRBD2
V: TRBV9
J: TRBJ2-5
size: few
DNA: TGTGCCAGCAGCGTAGATGGTAGCGGGAGGGTTGAGACCCAGTACTTC
CDR3: CASSVDGSGRVETQYF

D: TRBD2
V: TRBV28
J: TRBJ2-3
size: .
DNA: TGTGCCAGCAGTTTGACTAGCGGGAGAGATACGCAGTATTTT
CDR3: CASSLTSGRDTQYF

D: TRBD2
V: TRBV5-1
J: TRBJ2-7
size: .
DNA: TGCGCCAGCAGCTCCGCCGGGACTAGCTCCTACGAGCAGTACTTC
CDR3: CASSSAGTSSYEQYF

D: TRBD1
V: TRBV7-9
J: TRBJ2-5
size: .
DNA: TGTGCCAGCAGCTTAGGGGACAGGGGCTTACAAGAGACCCAGTACTTC
CDR3: CASSLGDRGLQETQYF

D: .
V: TRBV28
J: TRBJ1-1
size: .
DNA: TGTGCCATCCGGAGGGGACGGGAATGTGAAGCTTTCTTT
CDR3: CAIRRGRECEAFF

D: .
V: TRBV5-4
J: TRBJ2-7
size: once
DNA: TGTGCCAGCAGCGACTTAAAATGGAGGGAGCAGTACTTC
CDR3: CASSDLKWREQYF

D: .
V: TRBV6-6
J: TRBJ1-4
size: .
DNA: TGTGCCAGCAGTTACTATGGGACACCTGAAAAACTGTTTTTT
CDR3: CASSYYGTPEKLFF

D: .
V: TRBV19
J: TRBJ1-4
size: .
DNA: TGTGCCAGTAGCAGACTCGGGGCTAATGAAAAACTGTTTTTT
CDR3: CASSRLGANEKLFF

D: .
V: TRBV28
J: TRBJ1-1
size: .
DNA: TGTGCCAGCAGTCAACCAGGTCTCGATGAAGCTTTCTTT
CDR3: CASSQPGLDEAFF

D: .
V: TRBV4-2
J: TRBJ1-1
size: few
DNA: TGTGCCAGCAGCCAAGATTGGCGGGGTGTGAACACTGAAGCTTTCTTT
CDR3: CASSQDWRGVNTEAFF

D: .
V: TRBV9
J: TRBJ2-3
size: .
DNA: TGTGCCAGCAGCCCCGAGGCCTTAGTGGCAGATACGCAGTATTTT
CDR3: CASSPEALVADTQYF

D: .
V: TRBV11-2
J: TRBJ2-7
size: few
DNA: TGTGCCAGCAGCTTCGCAGGGGGGACCTACGAGCAGTACTTC
CDR3: CASSFAGGTYEQYF

D: TRBD1
V: TRBV6-5
J: TRBJ2-3
size: .
DNA: TGTGCCAGCAGTTCGGACAGGGCTAGCACAGATACGCAGTATTTT
CDR3: CASSSDRASTDTQYF

D: TRBD2
V: TRBV5-1
J: TRBJ2-1
size: .
DNA: TGCGCCAGCAGCTCCCCGACCACTCATAGCGGGAGATCTTACTTCGATGAGCAGTTCTTC
CDR3: CASSSPTTHSGRSYFDEQFF

D: TRBD2
V: TRBV28
J: TRBJ2-7
size: .
DNA: TGTGCCAGCAGTTTAACAGGGACTAGCGGGAGTTACGAGCAGTACTTC
CDR3: CASSLTGTSGSYEQYF

D: .
V: TRBV21-1
J: TRBJ2-2
size: .
DNA: TGTGCCAGCAGCAACAGGGGGGTGGATACCGGGGAGCTGTTTTTT
CDR3: CASSNRGVDTGELFF

D: TRBD1
V: TRBV6-6
J: TRBJ2-4
size: once
DNA: TGTGCCAGCAGTTACTTGGGACAGTCAAACATTCAGTACTTC
CDR3: CASSYLGQSNIQYF

D: .
V: TRBV6-4
J: TRBJ1-1
size: .
DNA: TGTGCCAGCAGTGACGGGGCCCAGGGGAACACTGAAGCTTTCTTT
CDR3: CASSDGAQGNTEAFF

D: .
V: TRBV11-2
J: TRBJ2-5
size: .
DNA: TGTGCCAGCAGCGTAACGAACCTGGGCGGGCAGTACTTC
CDR3: CASSVTNLGGQYF

D: .
V: TRBV6-6
J: TRBJ2-7
size: .
DNA: TGTGCCAGCAGTAGCGTAGGGGGCGAGCAGTACTTC
CDR3: CASSSVGGEQYF

D: .
V: TRBV6-6
J: TRBJ1-2
size: .
DNA: TGTGCCGTAAGAGAGTCGACTAACTATGGCTACACCTTC
CDR3: CAVRESTNYGYTF

D: TRBD2
V: TRBV10-3
J: TRBJ2-1
size: .
DNA: TGTGCCATCAGCCTAGCGGACAATGAGCAGTTCTTC
CDR3: CAISLADNEQFF

D: .
V: TRBV5-1
J: TRBJ2-1
size: .
DNA: TGCGCCAGCAGCCCGGACATGACTTCCTACAATGAGCAGTTCTTC
CDR3: CASSPDMTSYNEQFF

D: TRBD2
V: TRBV9
J: TRBJ2-7
size: .
DNA: TGTGCCAGCAGCGTAGGTTTTAGCGGGCCGCCCTACGAGCAGTACTTC
CDR3: CASSVGFSGPPYEQYF

D: TRBD1
V: TRBV29-1
J: TRBJ1-1
size: .
DNA: TGCAGCGTGGGTGACAGGGACAACACTGAAGCTTTCTTT
CDR3: CSVGDRDNTEAFF